Listed here are 30 T cell receptor beta chains from one sample, sequenced in a study of T-cell memory formation after mild COVID-19. MiXCR, run by TCRdb on the 5' RACE reads, gives a single entry per CDR3 protein. The sample records hundreds of thousands of distinct CDR3 sequences, 15% to 20% being singletons. The sample comprised PBMCs or a T cell subset sorted from them (not recorded which). The receptor source for this set is a young man who had mild COVID-19 (a few samples of this study predate the infection). Cell type and time point are not known.

The gene calls are TRBV20-1 and TRBJ2-5; D call uncertain. Germline V gene lookup returns CDR1 DFQATT and CDR2 SNEGSKA (reference sequence). CDR3 size: 11 residues. In nucleotides, the CDR3 is TGCAAATCGGGCGTGGGGGAGACCCAGTACTTC. Residues: CKSGVGETQYF.

Only a few counts were recorded for this clonotype. The chain is built from TRBV30 and TRBJ1-6; weak D call: TRBD1 (5 bases). V lost 0 bases, J lost 7 bases, and 10 bases lay in between. The CDR3 length is 14 residues. Germline V lookup: CDR1 GTSNPN, CDR2 SVGIG (reference sequence). The CDR3 DNA sequence: TGTGCCTGGAGTGTTAGGGGAGGGAATTCACCCCTCCACTTT. This gives the protein CAWSVRGGNSPLHF.

This clonotype was seen a handful of times. The chain joins TRBV5-1 to TRBJ2-7; 11 positions agree with TRBD1. CDR1 is SGHRS, CDR2 YFSETQ, per germline. CDR3 length: 16 residues. V trimming: 0 bases; J trimming: 6 bases; junction bases outside the gene matches: 8. The CDR3 protein is CASSLAPGQGAVEQYF. In DNA form, the CDR3 reads TGCGCCAGCAGCTTGGCCCCCGGACAGGGGGCAGTCGAGCAGTACTTC.

The chain carries TRBV30 and TRBJ1-1; D call uncertain. Trimming stripped 2 bases from V and 3 bases from J, with 13 bases between. There are 14 residues in the CDR3. CDR1 GTSNPN and CDR2 SVGIG come from the germline V gene (reference sequence). The CDR3 loop reads CAWSISGPHTEAFF. In nucleotides, the CDR3 is TGTGCCTGGAGTATTTCCGGGCCCCACACTGAAGCTTTCTTT.

The rearrangement joins TRBV5-1 to TRBJ1-5; maybe TRBD1 (6 bases). Per germline, CDR1 SGHRS and CDR2 YFSETQ. The CDR3 sequence is 15 residues long. Trimming removed 4 bases from V and 1 base from J, with 12 bases in between. CDR3 in amino acids: CASSLDSFSNQPQHF. Here the CDR3 DNA reads TGCGCCAGCAGCCTGGACAGCTTCAGCAATCAGCCCCAGCATTTT.

This clonotype was observed a handful of times. This chain connects TRBV12-3 or TRBV12-4 to TRBJ2-1; TRBD2 is a possible D gene (5 bases). The CDR3 extends over 15 amino acids. V was pared by 4 bases and J by 0 bases, with 10 bases between. The CDR3 region is CASSYTGNSYNEQFF. The DNA for the CDR3 is TGTGCCAGCAGTTACACCGGGAACTCCTACAATGAGCAGTTCTTC.

There are many counts of this clonotype. CDR3 sequence: CSALAGGSSYEQYV. CDR3 bases: TGCAGTGCGCTAGCGGGGGGGAGCTCCTACGAGCAGTACGTC. This rearrangement joins TRBV20-1 to TRBJ2-7; TRBD2 matches 12 bases. The germline V gene has CDR1 DFQATT and CDR2 SNEGSKA (reference sequence). The V and J ends lost 6 bases and 0 bases, in that order; junction bases with no gene match: 3. The CDR3 length is 14 residues.

The V and J genes are TRBV12-3 or TRBV12-4 and TRBJ1-2, with D hard to call. The CDR3 has 14 residues. Trimming took off 2 bases at V and 7 bases at J, with 14 bases between the two ends. CDR3 sequence reads: CASSLPWTAGGYTF. Written as DNA, the CDR3 is TGTGCCAGCAGTTTACCCTGGACGGCGGGTGGCTACACCTTC.

This clonotype was counted only a few times. The gene calls are TRBV20-1 and TRBJ2-3; 8 nucleotides line up with TRBD2. Looked up from germline, CDR1 is DFQATT and CDR2 is SNEGSKA (reference sequence). V gave up 2 bases and J gave up 5 bases; unmatched junction bases: 9. CDR3 length: 15 residues. CDR3 sequence reads: CSARPSGGSGDTQYF. As DNA, the CDR3 is TGCAGTGCTAGACCCAGCGGGGGTTCGGGAGATACGCAGTATTTT.

The V and J genes are TRBV20-1 and TRBJ2-1; 7 bases are shared with TRBD1. V trimming: 2 bases; J trimming: 7 bases; junction bases outside the gene matches: 8. CDR3 size: 14 residues. Germline lookup yields CDR1 DFQATT and CDR2 SNEGSKA (reference sequence). CDR3 DNA: TGCAGTGCTAGACCCAACGACAGGGCAAATGAGCAGTTCTTC. Its translation: CSARPNDRANEQFF.

This sequence joins TRBV9 and TRBJ2-7; 10 bases align to TRBD1. This CDR3 has 15 residues. The germline V gene encodes CDR1 SGDLS and CDR2 YYNGEE. J was trimmed by 2 bases and V by 3 bases; bases with no gene match: 5. The CDR3 loop is CASSGGTGATYEQYF. The CDR3 DNA is TGTGCCAGCAGCGGAGGGACAGGGGCAACCTACGAGCAGTACTTC.

V is TRBV3-1 and J is TRBJ2-1, with 11 bases identical to TRBD2. The CDR3 extends over 18 amino acids. Germline CDR1 is LGHDT and CDR2 is YNNKEL (reference sequence). J gave up 3 bases and V 1 base, and 8 bases lay outside the gene matches. The CDR3 here is CASSQVLAGGLNYNEQFF. In DNA form, the CDR3 reads TGTGCCAGCAGCCAAGTGCTAGCGGGGGGACTAAACTACAATGAGCAGTTCTTC.

The V and J genes are TRBV12-3 or TRBV12-4 and TRBJ2-5; D unclear. This CDR3 is built from 13 residues. Trimming took 7 bases from V and 5 from J, leaving 14 bases between them. The CDR3 sequence: CASTLSTVETQYF. Written as DNA, the CDR3 is TGTGCCAGCACTCTGAGTACGGTGGAGACCCAGTACTTC.

This clonotype was seen only a few times. This chain uses TRBV6-5 with TRBJ1-1; 7 nucleotides line up with TRBD1. The CDR3 covers 18 residues. V lost 5 bases, J lost 3 bases, and 18 bases stayed unmatched. Germline V gene lookup returns CDR1 MNHEY and CDR2 SVGAGI. The CDR3 sequence is CASSLRPGGNQVDTEAFF. CDR3 DNA sequence: TGTGCCAGCAGTCTGCGACCAGGGGGTAACCAGGTGGACACTGAAGCTTTCTTT.

This clonotype was seen more than once but under ten times. The chain combines TRBV4-1 with TRBJ1-3; D may be TRBD1 (5 bases). V was trimmed by 2 bases and J by 0 bases, leaving 8 bases between them. The CDR3 runs to 15 residues. The germline V gene has CDR1 MGHRA and CDR2 YSYEKL. In nucleotides, the CDR3 is TGCGCCAGCAGCCAACTAAGGGGCTCTGGAAACACCATATATTTT. Translation gives CASSQLRGSGNTIYF.

This sequence joins TRBV30 and TRBJ1-5; no reliable D call. The CDR3 contains 15 residues. Trimming stripped 2 bases from V and 0 bases from J, with 11 bases between. Germline assignment: CDR1 GTSNPN and CDR2 SVGIG (reference sequence). In DNA form, the CDR3 reads TGTGCCTGGAGTACGGGCCTGTTTAGCAATCAGCCCCAGCATTTT. Translation gives CAWSTGLFSNQPQHF.

This clonotype was detected only a few times. This sequence joins TRBV27 and TRBJ2-2; the match to TRBD2 covers 11 bases. This CDR3 has 17 amino acids. The V and J ends lost 0 bases and 5 bases, in that order; junction bases with no gene match: 5. The germline gives CDR1 MNHEY, CDR2 SMNVEV (reference sequence). The CDR3 nucleotides are TGTGCCAGCAGTTTATCAACTAGCGGGGGTACTACCGGGGAGCTGTTTTTT. Encoded protein: CASSLSTSGGTTGELFF.

V is TRBV15 and J is TRBJ2-2, with D hard to call. The V end was cut by 9 bases, the J end by 1 base, with 18 bases between. The CDR3 is made up of 16 amino acids. Germline-derived CDR1 and CDR2 are LNHNV and YYDKDF (reference sequence). The CDR3 bases are TGTGCCACTACGTCTGGAGTGCAGCGGAACACCGGGGAGCTGTTTTTT. This codes for CATTSGVQRNTGELFF.

Only a few counts were recorded for this clonotype. The V call is TRBV11-1, the J call TRBJ2-7, with 7 positions matching TRBD1. The CDR3 runs 14 residues. The germline gives CDR1 SGHAT, CDR2 FQDESV (reference sequence). Trimming at V came to 1 base and at J to 2 bases, leaving 2 bases not matched to a gene. CDR3 protein: CASSLGQGPYEQYV. The CDR3 DNA reads as TGTGCCAGCAGCTTAGGACAGGGTCCCTACGAGCAGTACGTC.

This clonotype was counted between two and nine times. The chain links TRBV18 to TRBJ1-1; D not certain. Trimming pared 0 bases from V and 10 bases from J, leaving 9 bases between. The germline V gene encodes CDR1 KGHSH and CDR2 LQKENI. This CDR3 contains 12 residues. The CDR3, as DNA: TGTGCCAGCTCACCACCGGAGGGTGTAGCTTTCTTT. It yields the protein CASSPPEGVAFF.

In its sample, this clonotype was seen many times. This chain joins TRBV7-8 and TRBJ1-5; D is possibly TRBD1 (6 bases). The germline V gene has CDR1 SGHVS and CDR2 FQNEAQ. This CDR3 contains 16 residues. V shed 4 bases and J shed 0 bases, with 13 bases lying between them. CDR3 sequence: CASSSWTENSNQPQHF. CDR3 DNA: TGTGCCAGCAGCTCATGGACAGAGAATAGCAATCAGCCCCAGCATTTT.

This chain joins TRBV5-5 and TRBJ1-3; TRBD1 is a possible D gene (6 bases). Germline CDR1 SGHKS, CDR2 YYEKEE (reference sequence). This CDR3 is 16 amino acids long. V lost 4 bases, J lost 4 bases, and 18 bases lay in between. The CDR3, as DNA: TGTGCCAGCAGCCCGGGGGGGCAGGCGCCCGGAAACACCATATATTTT. It specifies CASSPGGQAPGNTIYF.

This clonotype has more than one count but fewer than ten. The chain employs TRBV19 and TRBJ2-7, with D uncertain. Trimming shortened V by 2 bases and J by 0 bases, and 8 bases separated the two germline ends. Germline values: CDR1 LNHDA, CDR2 SQIVND (reference sequence). This CDR3 is 14 amino acids long. The CDR3 coding sequence is TGTGCCAGTAGTATAATGTCAGACTCCTACGAGCAGTACTTC. Its protein is CASSIMSDSYEQYF. Combining the CDR3 with reference TRBV19 and TRBJ2-7 gives the whole variable domain DGGITQSPKYLFRKEGQNVTLSCEQNLNHDAMYWYRQDPGQGLRLIYYSQIVNDFQKGDIAEGYSVSREKKESFPLTVTSAQKNPTAFYLCASSIMSDSYEQYFGPGTRLTVT.

This clonotype has ten or more counts. V and J are TRBV7-2 and TRBJ2-5; a weak D match, TRBD1 (6 bases). Germline-derived CDR1 and CDR2 are SGHTA and FQGNSA. The ends were cut back, 4 bases at V and 5 bases at J, with 11 bases in the middle. CDR3 length equals 13 residues. DNA of the CDR3: TGTGCCAGCAGCTCTCGGACAGCCGAGACCCAGTACTTC. Translating it yields CASSSRTAETQYF.

The chain joins TRBV12-3 or TRBV12-4 to TRBJ2-7; 9 bases align to TRBD2. This CDR3 contains 17 residues. J lost 3 bases, V lost 1 base, and 10 bases had no gene match. The CDR3 bases are TGTGCCAGCAGTTTAGGGGAGGCGAGCGGGAGGTTCTACGAGCAGTACTTC. It specifies CASSLGEASGRFYEQYF.

The chain links TRBV6-2 or TRBV6-3 to TRBJ2-1; no definite D call. V was pared by 2 bases and J by 5 bases, with 10 bases between. The CDR3 has 14 amino acids. Germline V gene sequence: CDR1 MNHEY, CDR2 SVGEGT. CDR3 residues: CASSYGSGHNEQFF. The CDR3 DNA is TGTGCCAGCAGTTACGGGTCCGGTCACAATGAGCAGTTCTTC.

This chain links TRBV9 with TRBJ2-3; D is undetermined. CDR3 length: 17 amino acids. The germline V and J ends were trimmed by 0 bases and 4 bases, with 18 bases remaining between them. Per the germline V gene, CDR1 is SGDLS and CDR2 is YYNGEE. The CDR3 loop is CASSVGYLSTAADTQYF. Written as DNA, the CDR3 is TGTGCCAGCAGCGTAGGGTACCTCTCCACGGCGGCAGATACGCAGTATTTT.

The chain combines TRBV4-1 with TRBJ2-1, with D uncertain. The CDR3 spans 14 residues. V gave up 0 bases and J gave up 6 bases, with 9 bases separating them. CDR1 is MGHRA, CDR2 YSYEKL, per germline. The chain's CDR3 is CASSQEVPSNEQFF. For the CDR3, the DNA is TGCGCCAGCAGCCAAGAGGTCCCCAGCAATGAGCAGTTCTTC.

CDR3 sequence: CASSEGPGTVNEQFF. The DNA of the CDR3 is TGTGCCAGCAGTGAAGGGCCGGGGACGGTCAATGAGCAGTTCTTC. The V and J genes are TRBV6-1 and TRBJ2-1; TRBD1 or TRBD2 may be the D gene (5 bases each). Trimming took off 1 base at V and 6 bases at J, with 13 bases between the two ends. CDR1 and CDR2 from the germline V gene are MNHNS and SASEGT. The length of the CDR3 is 15 residues.

V is TRBV7-2 and J is TRBJ2-7, with TRBD1 matching over 8 bases. With 1 base clipped from V and 5 bases from J, the junction kept 7 bases outside the gene matches. The CDR3 has 15 amino acids. The germline CDR1 and CDR2 sequences are SGHTA and FQGNSA. CDR3 DNA: TGTGCCAGCAGCTTAGTGGGGACAGGAAGCCACGAGCAGTACGTC. This gives the protein CASSLVGTGSHEQYV.